This paragraph covers one T cell receptor (beta chain) sequence. Its antigen remains unidentified. V was trimmed by 0 bases and J by 2 bases, leaving 10 bases between them. This CDR3 is 16 amino acids long. CDR1 and CDR2 from the germline V gene are SEHNR and FQNEAQ (reference sequence). For each subset, genomic DNA was distributed in equal portions over several immunoSEQ plates. Assay: immunoSEQ multiplex PCR; the TCRdb copy retains only in-frame clones and omits some. The sample yields about 770,000 clones, roughly two thirds seen once. The data originate from a study of shared clonotypes between healthy human individuals. Study-wide results and caveats: With a handful of donors compared, around 5% of naive CD4 clonotypes were shared.

This TCR was sampled from a woman in her twenties or thirties in good health. Sequenced: memory CD4+ T cells sorted from blood. Subset indicated: CD45RA-negative fraction. J is TRBJ2-2 and V is TRBV7-9, with a tentative D call TRBD2 (6 bases). CDR3 in amino acids: CASSLAGGENTGELFF. The CDR3 nucleotides read TGTGCCAGCAGCTTAGCGGGGGGAGAAAACACCGGGGAGCTGTTTTTT. Full variable domain (outside the CDR3, taken from reference TRBV7-9 and TRBJ2-2): DTGVSQNPRHKITKRGQNVTFRCDPISEHNRLYWYRQTLGQGPEFLTYFQNEAQLEKSRLLSDRFSAERPKGSFSTLEIQRTEQGDSAMYLCASSLAGGENTGELFFGEGSRLTVL.